These 8 T cell receptor beta chains were sequenced from one sample in a study of cytomegalovirus exposure and HLA in healthy donors. In the PCR, 60 Vbeta and 13 Jbeta primers were used. Clones were sequenced by immunoSEQ multiplex PCR, and TCRdb holds only the in-frame ones, with some missing. The sample lists approximately 200,000 clones; more than 75% were seen once. Sequencing was performed on PBMCs. These receptors were obtained from a woman aged 45-60 years in good health and CMV-seropositive.

This chain links TRBV15 with TRBJ1-1, with unresolved D. V dropped 1 base and J dropped 0 bases, with 12 bases sitting between them. CDR1 is LNHNV and CDR2 is YYDKDF in the germline V gene (reference sequence). The CDR3 consists of 16 residues. CDR3: CATSRARPVLNTEAFF. CDR3 DNA: TGTGCCACCAGCAGAGCGCGCCCCGTTTTGAACACTGAAGCTTTCTTT.

The chain joins TRBV2 to TRBJ1-1; weak D call: TRBD1 (5 bases). The germline V gene has CDR1 SNHLY and CDR2 FYNNEI. Deletions cut 8 bases from V and 5 bases from J, with 12 bases between. The CDR3 contains 12 residues. CDR3 DNA sequence: TGTGCCAGCCAACGGGGGTCTACTGAAGCTTTCTTT. Its translation is CASQRGSTEAFF.

This rearrangement joins TRBV5-4 to TRBJ2-5, with D tentatively TRBD2 (7 bases). The length of the CDR3 is 14 residues. The V and J ends lost 4 bases and 5 bases respectively, with 15 bases between them. Germline V gives CDR1 SGHNT, CDR2 YYREEE (reference sequence). The CDR3 DNA sequence: TGTGCCAGCAGCACAAGGGGGGGCGGGGAGACCCAGTACTTC. Translating it yields CASSTRGGGETQYF.

In this sample, this clone turned up once. This chain joins TRBV2 and TRBJ2-1; no clear D gene. Germline V gives CDR1 SNHLY, CDR2 FYNNEI. The V gene lost 2 bases and the J gene lost 5 bases, with 7 bases spanning the gap. The CDR3 extends over 13 amino acids. For the CDR3, the DNA is TGTGCCAGCAGTGAAAACAATAACAATGAGCAGTTCTTC. This sequence encodes CASSENNNNEQFF.

In its sample, this clone was seen once. The CDR3 DNA reads as TGTGCCAGCAGATCGGGACAGGTACCCGGCACTGAAGCTTTCTTT. Amino acids: CASRSGQVPGTEAFF. This rearrangement joins TRBV6-1 to TRBJ1-1; TRBD1 matches at 8 bases. This CDR3 region has 15 residues. Unmatched junction bases numbered 10, after V lost 6 bases and J lost 4 bases. The germline CDR1 and CDR2 sequences are MNHNS and SASEGT.

The rearrangement joins TRBV27 to TRBJ2-7; 7 bases fit TRBD2. Unmatched junction bases numbered 16, after V lost 7 bases and J lost 7 bases. From germline, CDR1 is MNHEY and CDR2 SMNVEV (reference sequence). This CDR3 is built from 15 residues. Here the CDR3 DNA reads TGTGCCAGCACCTACACCCTTGGGGAGGGGTATGAGCAGTACTTC. As protein: CASTYTLGEGYEQYF.

This clone was counted a few times. Here the CDR3 reads CASSVRDRGVGTDTQYF. The CDR3 region has the DNA TGTGCCAGCAGCGTAAGGGACAGGGGAGTCGGCACAGATACGCAGTATTTT. The V and J genes are TRBV9 and TRBJ2-3; TRBD1 aligns across 10 bases. Trimming cost V 1 base and J 1 base; bases outside gene matches: 6. Germline CDR1 reads SGDLS; CDR2 reads YYNGEE. The CDR3 has 17 residues.

Written as DNA, the CDR3 is TGCGCCAGCAGTGGGACAGGGATGGAGACCCAGTACTTC. Translation: CASSGTGMETQYF. The V and J genes are TRBV10-1 and TRBJ2-5; 8 bases line up with TRBD1. V trimming: 4 bases; J trimming: 5 bases; junction bases outside the gene matches: 3. The germline gives CDR1 WNHNN, CDR2 SYGVQD (reference sequence). The CDR3 is 13 residues long.